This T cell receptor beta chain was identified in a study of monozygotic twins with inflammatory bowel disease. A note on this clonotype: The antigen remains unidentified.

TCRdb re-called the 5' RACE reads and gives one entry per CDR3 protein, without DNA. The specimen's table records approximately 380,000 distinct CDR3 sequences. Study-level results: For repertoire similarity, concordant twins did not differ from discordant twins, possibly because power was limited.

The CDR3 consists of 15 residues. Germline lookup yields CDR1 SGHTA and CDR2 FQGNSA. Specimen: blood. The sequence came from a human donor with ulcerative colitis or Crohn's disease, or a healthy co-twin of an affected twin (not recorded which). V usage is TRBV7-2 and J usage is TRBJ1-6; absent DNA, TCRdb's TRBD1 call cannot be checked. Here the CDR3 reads CASSLDGASYSPLHF.